This T cell receptor (beta chain) appears in the sequencing data of a study of blood T cell repertoires in COVID-19 (dated by TCRdb to 2018 to 2021). Regarding the complete study: Samples from collaborators originated in the United States, Italy and Spain and spanned both the acute and convalescent phases of COVID-19. Subjects who had been exposed to COVID-19, were actively infected with it, or had recovered from it provided the deeply sampled blood TCRbeta repertoires that made up the dataset. Where available, HLA class I and class II types were taken from metadata supplied by the sample provider and were not determined by assay-based typing. Samples were obtained from the ongoing ImmuneRACE study (first 160 participants) and from about 1,300 subjects provided by 6 global collaborators. A freely available public database, intended as a resource for researchers studying the immune response to SARS-CoV-2, is where the repertoires were released. The sample metadata nearly always contained a de-identified subject ID, COVID-19 status, age in years and sex. The material from the prospective study consisted of cDNA or gDNA derived from T cells, B-cell-depleted T cells, or PBMCs.

Deletion took 1 base off V and 6 bases off J, with a span of 12 bases between the germline ends. As encoded in the germline V gene, CDR1 is MNHNS while CDR2 is SASEGT. Taken from cysteine to phenylalanine, the CDR3 has 14 residues. CDR3 DNA is the only sequence kept; it has 42 bases, read in frame from the first base. In the prospective study, participants were 18 to 89 years old, resided in fewer than 25 geographic areas of the United States, and were enrolled through a virtual design. To assign participants to cohorts, the prospective study relied on clinical history that participants themselves reported in a screening survey and a study questionnaire. ImmuneRACE Cohort 3 recovered participants were defined by two consecutive negative NP/OP PCR tests, healthcare professional clearance, or symptom resolution. Mobile phlebotomists in the prospective study collected whole blood, serum and a nasopharyngeal or oropharyngeal swab from every participant. Prospective study participants could optionally give additional blood draws and questionnaires over an approximately two-month period. Before DNA extraction, prospective study blood samples were shipped either frozen or at room temperature.

TCRbeta CDR3 regions were amplified from genomic DNA using the immunoSEQ Assay, a bias-controlled multiplex PCR. For the original study's pipeline: The number of nucleated cells in each sample was estimated by amplification of reference gene primers within the assay. To quantify the absolute abundance of each unique TCRbeta CDR3 rearrangement, sequence reads were collapsed and filtered. Productive Simpson clonality was computed per sample as the square root of Simpson's diversity index over productive rearrangements. As stored in TCRdb, this immuneACCESS dataset retains in-frame rearrangements with V and J assigned. A fraction of the clones does not appear; measured against another copy, unresolved V genes explain less than half of the discrepancy, and the remainder lacks a known reason. V and J calls and clone size are those listed in that table; D and trimming were worked out from the DNA. The sample data list a few hundred thousand clones, and 92% of these were observed just once. The top ten hold roughly 20% of the sample.

Findings and caveats that apply to the study as a whole: Clinical and demographic metadata were provided uncurated, with the amount varying by source and participant.

This clone showed up just once. What antigen it recognizes has not been identified. The input lacks base qualities; no much larger clone sits a single base away. This TCR was sampled from a woman in her 30s who had recovered from COVID-19. Sequenced: PBMCs or T cells enriched from blood (not recorded which). The sequence is built from TRBV6-1 and TRBJ1-2, and perhaps TRBD1 as D gene, on 6 matching bases. The bases are TGTGCCAGCAGTGAAGAATCTGGGGGCAATGGCTACACCTTC. The resulting protein is CASSEESGGNGYTF.